This T cell receptor (beta chain) was sequenced during a study of CD8 T cells in Susac syndrome. Germline CDR1 is GTSNPN and CDR2 is SVGIG (reference sequence). Trimming removed 3 bases from V and 6 bases from J, with 18 bases in between. This CDR3 is 14 amino acids long. The RNA, roughly 0.45 to 1 ug, was put through reverse transcription using random hexamers. Amplification of TCR beta CDR3 used immunoSEQ multiplex PCR across 54 Vbeta and 13 Jbeta. TCRdb used MiXCR to reprocess the immunoSEQ multiplex PCR reads, holding one entry per CDR3 protein. This table has about 160,000 distinct CDR3 sequences, roughly 93% appearing once. Sequencing targeted TCR beta in T cells from blood (CD8+ and CD4+). CD8+ and CD4+ T cells were negatively isolated; TEMRA cells were FACS-enriched.

This receptor was identified in a human donor in good health. The chain has TRBV30 and TRBJ2-7; D is undetermined. The sequencing sample was made of CD4+ T cells from PBMCs. CDR3 region: CAWRSTGPVPEQYF. As DNA, the CDR3 is TGTGCCTGGAGATCGACCGGACCTGTACCCGAGCAGTACTTC.